The 18 T cell receptor beta chains below were found in one sample sequenced in a study of control samples from healthy donors and cancer patients. Sequenced by immunoSEQ multiplex PCR; TCRdb stores in-frame clones only, minus some. The sample consists of about 50,000 clones, around 94% of them appearing once. The sample taken for sequencing was blood. These receptors were collected from a young man in good health.

The table lists this clone with a count of one. This chain connects TRBV13 to TRBJ1-3, with D unclear. The V gene lost 4 bases and the J gene lost 1 base, with 8 bases spanning the gap. Germline CDR1 is PRHDT and CDR2 is FYEKMQ (reference sequence). The CDR3 runs 14 residues. For the CDR3, the DNA is TGTGCCAGCAGCTCGGCCCCGTCTGGAAACACCATATATTTT. It codes for CASSSAPSGNTIYF.

This rearrangement joins TRBV18 to TRBJ2-5; D perhaps matches TRBD2 (6 bases). The ends were cut back, 2 bases at V and 3 bases at J, with 10 bases in the middle. Per germline, CDR1 KGHSH and CDR2 LQKENI. This CDR3 contains 14 residues. CDR3 sequence: CASSPRDWEETQYF. In DNA form, the CDR3 reads TGTGCCAGCTCACCAAGGGACTGGGAAGAGACCCAGTACTTC.

V usage is TRBV7-9 and J usage is TRBJ2-1; D remains ambiguous. Trimming took off 6 bases at V and 3 bases at J, with 12 bases between the two ends. Germline values: CDR1 SEHNR, CDR2 FQNEAQ (reference sequence). This CDR3 contains 14 residues. The CDR3 spells CASSSTTVYNEQFF. DNA for the CDR3: TGTGCCAGCAGTTCCACGACGGTCTACAATGAGCAGTTCTTC. The variable domain in full, with the rest retrieved from reference TRBV7-9 and TRBJ2-1, is DTGVSQNPRHKITKRGQNVTFRCDPISEHNRLYWYRQTLGQGPEFLTYFQNEAQLEKSRLLSDRFSAERPKGSFSTLEIQRTEQGDSAMYLCASSSTTVYNEQFFGPGTRLTVL.

The rearrangement uses TRBV9 and TRBJ2-3; no firm D call. The germline gives CDR1 SGDLS, CDR2 YYNGEE. With 0 bases removed from V and 4 bases from J, the gap between germline ends came to 9 bases. The CDR3 spans 14 residues. The CDR3 protein is CASSVENRPDTQYF. The CDR3 DNA reads TGTGCCAGCAGCGTAGAAAACAGACCAGATACGCAGTATTTT.

The chain joins TRBV20-1 to TRBJ2-7, with a weak D call TRBD1 (5 bases). The CDR3 has 13 residues. Germline assignment: CDR1 DFQATT and CDR2 SNEGSKA (reference sequence). Trimming left V 3 bases short and J 7 bases short, with 16 bases between. Here the CDR3 DNA reads TGCAGTGCTAGTAAGGGGCCAGGATGGGAGCAGTACTTC. It yields the protein CSASKGPGWEQYF.

The chain couples TRBV9 to TRBJ1-2, with D hard to call. The CDR3 has 11 residues. Trimming left V 3 bases short and J 6 bases short, with 6 bases between. Looked up from germline, CDR1 is SGDLS and CDR2 is YYNGEE. The CDR3 region is CASSDGNGYTF. CDR3 coding DNA: TGTGCCAGCAGCGATGGGAATGGCTACACCTTC.

The gene calls are TRBV19 and TRBJ2-2; 7 bases align to TRBD1. Unmatched junction bases numbered 7, after V lost 6 bases and J lost 0 bases. The CDR3 has 16 residues. Germline CDR1 reads LNHDA; CDR2 reads SQIVND (reference sequence). The CDR3 here is CASRIWDRANTGELFF. The DNA for the CDR3 is TGTGCCAGTAGAATATGGGACAGAGCGAACACCGGGGAGCTGTTTTTT. Complete variable domain (other parts from reference TRBV19 and TRBJ2-2): DGGITQSPKYLFRKEGQNVTLSCEQNLNHDAMYWYRQDPGQGLRLIYYSQIVNDFQKGDIAEGYSVSREKKESFPLTVTSAQKNPTAFYLCASRIWDRANTGELFFGEGSRLTVL.

The chain uses TRBV27 and TRBJ2-2, with TRBD2 matching 16 bases. Germline V lookup: CDR1 MNHEY, CDR2 SMNVEV (reference sequence). V was pared by 4 bases and J by 8 bases, with 7 bases of the junction left unmatched. This CDR3 has 17 amino acids. CDR3 sequence reads: CASSYAGTSGRVGELFF. The CDR3 DNA follows: TGTGCCAGCAGTTACGCCGGGACTAGCGGGAGGGTGGGGGAGCTGTTTTTT.

V gene TRBV29-1 combines with J gene TRBJ1-5; no reliable D call. Germline CDR1 SQVTM, CDR2 ANQGSEA. V was cut by 4 bases and J by 0 bases, with 10 bases left in between. CDR3 length: 14 residues. In nucleotides, the CDR3 is TGCAGCGTTGTTGATACGGATAGCAATCAGCCCCAGCATTTT. This translates into CSVVDTDSNQPQHF.

This clone appeared once. V usage is TRBV6-2 or TRBV6-3 and J usage is TRBJ1-1; no definite D call. Germline V gene lookup returns CDR1 MNHEY and CDR2 SVGEGT. Trimming stripped 0 bases from V and 0 bases from J, with 14 bases between. The CDR3 is 17 amino acids. The CDR3 bases are TGTGCCAGCAGTTACTCCATCGGGGATTCCATGAACACTGAAGCTTTCTTT. It codes for CASSYSIGDSMNTEAFF.

J is TRBJ1-1 and V is TRBV7-6, with D perhaps matching TRBD1 (5 bases). The germline V gene encodes CDR1 SGHVS and CDR2 FNYEAQ. CDR3 size: 13 residues. V lost 5 bases to trimming and J lost 10 bases, with 17 bases between them. DNA of the CDR3: TGTGCCAGCAGCGTTTCGGAACTGGGGGGAGCTTTCTTT. Translation gives CASSVSELGGAFF. Based on the CDR3 plus reference TRBV7-6 and TRBJ1-1, the full variable domain is GAGVSQSPRYKVTKRGQDVALRCDPISGHVSLYWYRQALGQGPEFLTYFNYEAQQDKSGLPNDRFSAERPEGSISTLTIQRTEQRDSAMYRCASSVSELGGAFFGQGTRLTVV.

The chain employs TRBV2 and TRBJ1-4; 8 bases align to TRBD1. The V gene end was trimmed by 6 bases and the J gene end by 3 bases; junction bases not matched to a gene: 12. The CDR3 totals 17 residues. The germline V gene has CDR1 SNHLY and CDR2 FYNNEI. The CDR3 loop reads CASSRRQGIAANEKLFF. The DNA for the CDR3 is TGTGCCAGCAGCCGGAGACAGGGGATAGCGGCTAATGAAAAACTGTTTTTT.

This chain connects TRBV20-1 to TRBJ2-1; the D gene is possibly TRBD1 (5 bases). The CDR3 covers 13 residues. With 5 bases removed from V and 5 bases from J, the gap between germline ends came to 13 bases. Germline lookup yields CDR1 DFQATT and CDR2 SNEGSKA (reference sequence). CDR3 residues: CSAGGAENNEQFF. In DNA, the CDR3 is TGCAGTGCTGGTGGGGCGGAAAACAATGAGCAGTTCTTC.

The CDR3: CASSVRTDTQYF. The CDR3 nucleotides read TGTGCCAGCAGTGTGCGCACAGATACGCAGTATTTT. The chain is built from TRBV2 and TRBJ2-3; D call uncertain. The CDR3 sequence is 12 residues long. Trimming left V 4 bases short and J 1 base short, with 3 bases between. Germline CDR1 SNHLY, CDR2 FYNNEI.

The count of this clone is one. The chain uses TRBV4-2 and TRBJ1-5, with no clear D. Germline V gene sequence: CDR1 LGHNA, CDR2 YNFKEQ. The V end was cut by 3 bases, the J end by 1 base, with 10 bases between. The CDR3 sequence is 15 residues long. CDR3 nucleotides: TGTGCCAGCAGCCAGGACTCGGGCAGCAATCAGCCCCAGCATTTT. Protein sequence: CASSQDSGSNQPQHF.

The chain recombines TRBV6-1 with TRBJ2-7; D remains unclear. The CDR3 is 12 residues long. V was cut by 3 bases and J by 4 bases, with 7 bases left in between. The germline gives CDR1 MNHNS, CDR2 SASEGT. The CDR3 is CASSDGIYEQYF. The CDR3 nucleotides are TGTGCCAGCAGTGACGGAATATACGAGCAGTACTTC.

The V gene is TRBV5-6, the J gene TRBJ1-2; D unclear. Trimming left V 0 bases short and J 4 bases short, with 13 bases between. This CDR3 contains 15 residues. Germline V gene sequence: CDR1 SGHDT, CDR2 YYEEEE. CDR3 sequence: CASSLVMVAGYGYTF. DNA for the CDR3: TGTGCCAGCAGCTTGGTAATGGTGGCAGGCTATGGCTACACCTTC.

This clone was observed a single time. V is TRBV11-3 and J is TRBJ2-7, with 9 bases matching TRBD1. CDR1 SGHNT and CDR2 YENEEA come from the germline V gene. V was pared by 4 bases and J by 5 bases, with 9 bases of the junction left unmatched. CDR3 size: 15 residues. Here the CDR3 DNA reads TGTGCCAGCAGCTCAGCCAGGACAGGGGAAAACGAGCAGTACTTC. It is translated as CASSSARTGENEQYF.